One sample yielded the 29 T cell receptor beta chains listed below, sequenced in a study of T cell responses to AZD1222 COVID-19 vaccine. Produced via immunoSEQ multiplex PCR; TCRdb's table is partial and in-frame only. The table includes 130,000 to 150,000 clones, over 75% detected once. Source: peripheral blood, taken on day 0 of AZD1222 vaccination. The receptors were sampled from an adult in good health.

This chain connects TRBV10-3 to TRBJ1-2; D possibly corresponds to TRBD1 (5 bases). Germline V gene lookup returns CDR1 ENHRY and CDR2 SYGVKD. The CDR3 totals 13 residues. Trimming cost V 6 bases and J 2 bases, with 10 bases left between them. CDR3 nucleotides: TGTGCCATCAGCCTGGGACCAAACTATGGCTACACCTTC. It is translated as CAISLGPNYGYTF.

The chain links TRBV9 to TRBJ2-1; 9 positions agree with TRBD2. This CDR3 region has 19 residues. The ends lost 3 bases at V and 0 bases at J; junction bases unmatched: 13. Germline assignment: CDR1 SGDLS and CDR2 YYNGEE. The CDR3 region has the DNA TGTGCCAGCAGCGGCGCCTGGCGGGGGGGTAGGAGCTCCTACAATGAGCAGTTCTTC. It yields the protein CASSGAWRGGRSSYNEQFF.

This clone was observed a handful of times. The chain uses TRBV19 and TRBJ2-7; 11 bases map to TRBD1. CDR1 and CDR2 from the germline V gene are LNHDA and SQIVND (reference sequence). The CDR3 consists of 16 residues. The V gene end was trimmed by 6 bases and the J gene end by 4 bases; junction bases not matched to a gene: 11. CDR3 nucleotide sequence: TGTGCCAGTAGCCCCAGCTTCGGACAGGGGGCTTACGAGCAGTACTTC. Protein: CASSPSFGQGAYEQYF.

This clone was counted once. V and J are TRBV3-1 (or the pseudogene TRBV3-2) and TRBJ1-1, with D possibly matching TRBD1 (5 bases). Germline V gene sequence: CDR1 LGHDT, CDR2 YNNKEL (reference sequence). Trimming took 4 bases from V and 3 from J, leaving 9 bases between them. The CDR3 runs to 13 residues. The CDR3 region is CASSLQGDTEAFF. CDR3 bases: TGTGCCAGCAGCCTCCAGGGTGACACTGAAGCTTTCTTT.

This chain joins TRBV13 and TRBJ1-2, with D possibly matching TRBD1 (5 bases). The CDR3 is 14 amino acids. Deletions cut 2 bases from V and 5 bases from J, with 12 bases between. CDR1 and CDR2 from the germline V gene are PRHDT and FYEKMQ (reference sequence). CDR3 amino acids: CASSLITGTYGYTF. The CDR3, as DNA: TGTGCCAGCAGCTTAATTACAGGAACGTATGGCTACACCTTC.

This sequence joins TRBV3-1 (or the pseudogene TRBV3-2) and TRBJ2-7; D remains ambiguous. Per germline, CDR1 LGHDT and CDR2 YNNKEL (reference sequence). This CDR3 spans 12 amino acids. The germline V and J ends were trimmed by 1 base and 5 bases, with 6 bases remaining between them. The CDR3 spells CASSQVENEQYF. The CDR3 bases are TGTGCCAGCAGCCAAGTCGAAAACGAGCAGTACTTC.

This chain uses TRBV6-5 with TRBJ1-5; 9 nucleotides line up with TRBD1. Germline V lookup: CDR1 MNHEY, CDR2 SVGAGI. This CDR3 is 14 amino acids long. V lost 8 bases, J lost 0 bases, and 2 bases stayed unmatched. DNA for the CDR3: TGTGCCAGCGGGGGACAGGGTAGCAATCAGCCCCAGCATTTT. Translating it yields CASGGQGSNQPQHF.

The chain uses TRBV19 and TRBJ1-5; unclear D gene. CDR1 is LNHDA and CDR2 is SQIVND in the germline V gene (reference sequence). The CDR3 has 14 residues. Deletions cut 6 bases from V and 2 bases from J, with 11 bases between. CDR3 residues: CASRAGDRNQPQHF. The CDR3 nucleotides read TGTGCCAGTAGAGCAGGTGACCGCAATCAGCCCCAGCATTTT.

The rearrangement uses TRBV4-1 and TRBJ2-2; possibly TRBD2 for D (6 bases). The V end was cut by 3 bases, the J end by 7 bases, with 15 bases between. The CDR3 is 15 amino acids. The germline V gene has CDR1 MGHRA and CDR2 YSYEKL. The CDR3 region is CASSQRDRAVGELFF. CDR3 DNA sequence: TGCGCCAGCAGCCAGCGGGATCGCGCGGTCGGGGAGCTGTTTTTT.

This chain links TRBV4-1 with TRBJ1-1, with D possibly matching TRBD1 (5 bases). Trimming removed 10 bases from V and 11 bases from J, with 29 bases in between. The CDR3 is 15 amino acids. CDR1 MGHRA and CDR2 YSYEKL come from the germline V gene. CDR3 sequence reads: CATRLFPSTGVEAFF. In DNA, the CDR3 is TGCGCCACGCGACTTTTTCCCTCTACAGGAGTCGAGGCTTTCTTT.

The V call is TRBV5-1, the J call TRBJ1-6; 8 nucleotides agree with TRBD1. V dropped 6 bases and J dropped 6; count of bases not matched to a gene: 2. CDR1 and CDR2 from the germline V gene are SGHRS and YFSETQ. The CDR3 consists of 13 residues. The CDR3 here is CASTDRANSPLHF. Here the CDR3 DNA reads TGCGCCAGCACGGACAGGGCTAATTCACCCCTCCACTTT.

The chain links TRBV4-2 to TRBJ1-5; no reliable D call. The CDR3 extends over 13 amino acids. V was clipped by 3 bases and J by 5 bases, with 8 bases between them. Germline V gene data show CDR1 as LGHNA and CDR2 as YNFKEQ. In nucleotides, the CDR3 is TGTGCCAGCAGCCAGGCAGAACATCAGCCCCAGCATTTT. Its translation is CASSQAEHQPQHF.

This chain links TRBV9 with TRBJ2-5; 8 nucleotides match TRBD2. The CDR3 runs to 14 residues. V shed 3 bases and J 2 bases; nucleotides not matched to a gene: 3. Germline CDR1 SGDLS, CDR2 YYNGEE. The CDR3: CASSGAGAQETQYF. As DNA, the CDR3 is TGTGCCAGCAGCGGAGCGGGGGCTCAAGAGACCCAGTACTTC.

J is TRBJ1-1 and V is TRBV7-9, with TRBD1 matching 7 bases. The J segment lost 4 bases and the V segment lost 4 bases, leaving 6 bases of the junction unmatched. In germline, CDR1 is SEHNR, CDR2 FQNEAQ (reference sequence). The CDR3 has 14 amino acids. CDR3 nucleotides: TGTGCCAGCAGCTATGATCACAGGGGCACTGAAGCTTTCTTT. It codes for CASSYDHRGTEAFF.

This chain connects TRBV6-2 or TRBV6-3 to TRBJ2-2; D gene unclear. V lost 7 bases to trimming and J lost 4 bases, with 22 bases between them. CDR3 length equals 17 residues. Germline V gene data show CDR1 as MNHEY and CDR2 as SVGEGT. The CDR3 reads CASTPPTQKRITGELFF. In nucleotides, the CDR3 is TGTGCCAGCACCCCCCCCACGCAGAAGAGGATCACCGGGGAGCTGTTTTTT.

J is TRBJ1-6 and V is TRBV9; a weak D match, TRBD1 (5 bases). The V gene's germline CDR1 is SGDLS and CDR2 YYNGEE. The V end lost 4 bases, the J end lost 8 bases, and 19 bases lay between the germline ends. There are 16 residues in the CDR3. The CDR3 coding sequence is TGTGCCAGCAGCCCAGACGCAGGGTCGTTGCATTCACCCCTCCACTTT. Residues: CASSPDAGSLHSPLHF.

The rearrangement uses TRBV25-1 and TRBJ1-5; the D is unclear. V lost 4 bases, J lost 3 bases, and 7 bases lay in between. CDR3 length: 13 amino acids. From germline, CDR1 is MGHDK and CDR2 SYGVNS. CDR3 sequence: CASSGSYNQPQHF. DNA of the CDR3: TGTGCCAGCAGTGGGAGTTACAATCAGCCCCAGCATTTT.

CDR3 in amino acids: CASSPRIGELFF. Written as DNA, the CDR3 is TGTGCCAGCAGCCCCAGGATCGGGGAGCTGTTTTTT. This chain joins TRBV4-2 and TRBJ2-2, with unresolved D. The CDR3 sequence is 12 residues long. Germline values: CDR1 LGHNA, CDR2 YNFKEQ. The V end lost 4 bases, the J end lost 7 bases, and 7 bases lay between the germline ends.

The chain links TRBV29-1 to TRBJ1-2, with TRBD1 identical over 7 bases. Germline loops: CDR1 SQVTM, CDR2 ANQGSEA. This CDR3 region has 14 residues. V trimming: 1 base; J trimming: 3 bases; junction bases outside the gene matches: 5. The CDR3 here is CSVEVPGQYYGYTF. CDR3 in DNA: TGCAGCGTTGAAGTACCGGGACAGTACTATGGCTACACCTTC. The variable domain in full, with the rest retrieved from reference TRBV29-1 and TRBJ1-2, is SAVISQKPSRDICQRGTSLTIQCQVDSQVTMMFWYRQQPGQSLTLIATANQGSEATYESGFVIDKFPISRPNLTFSTLTVSNMSPEDSSIYLCSVEVPGQYYGYTFGSGTRLTVV.

The chain uses TRBV2 and TRBJ2-4; D tentatively fits TRBD1 or TRBD2 (5 bases each). Germline values: CDR1 SNHLY, CDR2 FYNNEI. Trimming left V 5 bases short and J 3 bases short, with 11 bases between. The CDR3 has 14 residues. The DNA of the CDR3 is TGTGCCAGCAGTCCAGGGCGGGTCAAAAACATTCAGTACTTC. It codes for CASSPGRVKNIQYF. Based on the CDR3 plus reference TRBV2 and TRBJ2-4, the full variable domain is EPEVTQTPSHQVTQMGQEVILRCVPISNHLYFYWYRQILGQKVEFLVSFYNNEISEKSEIFDDQFSVERPDGSNFTLKIRSTKLEDSAMYFCASSPGRVKNIQYFGAGTRLSVL.

The genes are TRBV28 and TRBJ1-1, with TRBD1 matching 8 bases. The CDR3 has 12 amino acids. Germline loops: CDR1 MDHEN, CDR2 SYDVKM. V dropped 6 bases and J dropped 9; count of bases not matched to a gene: 6. In DNA form, the CDR3 reads TGTGCCAGCAGCCTACAGGGGGGTCAAGCTTTCTTT. Its protein is CASSLQGGQAFF.

The V gene is TRBV19, the J gene TRBJ2-1; no firm D call. Trimming shortened V by 3 bases and J by 8 bases, and 11 bases separated the two germline ends. The germline gives CDR1 LNHDA, CDR2 SQIVND (reference sequence). The CDR3 runs to 13 residues. CDR3 coding DNA: TGTGCCAGTAGTATCCAAGGTGGGCATGAGCAGTTCTTC. Protein product: CASSIQGGHEQFF.

J is TRBJ2-2 and V is TRBV5-1, with 11 bases that match TRBD2. CDR1 and CDR2 from the germline V gene are SGHRS and YFSETQ. This CDR3 has 16 residues. With 4 bases clipped from V and 6 bases from J, the junction kept 8 bases outside the gene matches. The DNA of the CDR3 is TGCGCCAGCAGCCCGTCTAGCGGGAGGTTTGCCGGGGAGCTGTTTTTT. Protein product: CASSPSSGRFAGELFF.

The chain is built from TRBV30 and TRBJ1-1, with D unresolved. CDR3 length: 13 residues. Germline V gives CDR1 GTSNPN, CDR2 SVGIG (reference sequence). Trimming cost V 0 bases and J 3 bases, with 8 bases left between them. Here the CDR3 DNA reads TGTGCCTGGAGTGTACAGTTGTACACTGAAGCTTTCTTT. Encoded protein: CAWSVQLYTEAFF.

This sequence joins TRBV27 and TRBJ1-3; no firm D call. The CDR3 is made up of 15 amino acids. CDR1 and CDR2 from the germline V gene are MNHEY and SMNVEV (reference sequence). Trimming left V 3 bases short and J 1 base short, with 10 bases between. The CDR3 sequence is CASSFLGGSGNTIYF. CDR3 nucleotide sequence: TGTGCCAGCAGTTTTCTGGGCGGATCTGGAAACACCATATATTTT.

V usage is TRBV27 and J usage is TRBJ1-1; a weak D match, TRBD1 (6 bases). The CDR3 length is 13 residues. Per the germline V gene, CDR1 is MNHEY and CDR2 is SMNVEV (reference sequence). V lost 5 bases and J lost 3, with 10 bases in between. The CDR3 DNA reads as TGTGCCAGCAGTCTCTACAGGGACACTGAAGCTTTCTTT. This codes for CASSLYRDTEAFF.

The table lists this clone with a count of one. This chain links TRBV29-1 with TRBJ2-1; tentative D call: TRBD2 (6 bases). Germline V gene data show CDR1 as SQVTM and CDR2 as ANQGSEA. This CDR3 contains 12 residues. Trimming took 6 bases from V and 16 from J, leaving 22 bases between them. CDR3 region: CSVQHGRGKGFF. DNA of the CDR3: TGCAGCGTGCAACACGGGCGGGGCAAAGGATTCTTC.

The V gene is TRBV6-5, the J gene TRBJ1-2; D possibly corresponds to TRBD1 (5 bases). This CDR3 is 13 amino acids long. V gave up 4 bases and J gave up 5 bases, with 11 bases separating them. The germline gives CDR1 MNHEY, CDR2 SVGAGI. CDR3 protein: CASSLSEGYGYTF. The CDR3 bases are TGTGCCAGCAGTTTATCCGAGGGGTATGGCTACACCTTC.

The chain joins TRBV5-4 to TRBJ2-2, with D perhaps matching TRBD1 (5 bases). The V gene lost 0 bases and the J gene lost 3 bases, with 9 bases spanning the gap. This CDR3 comprises 15 residues. The germline gives CDR1 SGHNT, CDR2 YYREEE (reference sequence). CDR3 sequence: CASSLGQSHTGELFF. The CDR3 region has the DNA TGTGCCAGCAGCTTGGGACAGAGTCACACCGGGGAGCTGTTTTTT. Full variable domain (rest looked up from reference TRBV5-4 and TRBJ2-2): ETGVTQSPTHLIKTRGQQVTLRCSSQSGHNTVSWYQQALGQGPQFIFQYYREEENGRGNFPPRFSGLQFPNYSSELNVNALELDDSALYLCASSLGQSHTGELFFGEGSRLTVL.